This paragraph reports one T cell receptor beta chain. Primers included in the PCR were 60 Vbeta and 13 Jbeta primers. Profiling relied on immunoSEQ multiplex PCR, and the TCRdb table lists in-frame clones only, not all of them. This table holds a few hundred thousand clones, around 81% found once. This sample stems from a study of cytomegalovirus exposure and HLA in healthy donors. V lost 4 bases, J lost 3 bases, and 5 bases stayed unmatched. Germline assignment: CDR1 LNHDA and CDR2 SQIVND (reference sequence). The CDR3 sequence is 15 residues long. The material sequenced was PBMCs. This chain links TRBV19 with TRBJ2-5, with TRBD2 matching 10 bases. This TCR derives from a woman aged 55-70 years in good health and CMV-seropositive. The CDR3 is CASSTLAGAKETQYF. In DNA, the CDR3 is TGTGCCAGTAGTACCCTAGCGGGAGCCAAAGAGACCCAGTACTTC.